One sample yielded the 7 T cell receptor beta chains listed below, sequenced in a study of blood T cell repertoires in COVID-19 (dated by TCRdb to the early 2020s). The library was built by means of the immunoSEQ multiplex PCR assay. TCRdb re-hosts the immuneACCESS table, in-frame sequences only. Its copies lack some clones; in the studies checked, an unresolved V gene accounts for under half of them, and the cause for the rest is not known. For this sample there are more than 200,000 clones; 85% to 90% appear just once. The top ten clones comprise roughly 4% of the sample. Sequenced: PBMCs or T cells enriched from blood (not recorded which). The receptors come from a woman in her 30s with acute COVID-19.

This rearrangement joins TRBV6-5 to TRBJ1-1, with 9 positions matching TRBD1. The CDR3 has 14 amino acids. The germline V gene has CDR1 MNHEY and CDR2 SVGAGI. The J segment lost 4 bases and the V segment lost 7 bases, leaving 7 bases of the junction unmatched. CDR3 sequence (DNA): TGTGCCAGCAACCGACAGGGGGTTAGCACTGAAGCTTTCTTT. Protein product: CASNRQGVSTEAFF.

This chain connects TRBV19 to TRBJ1-4; 7 nucleotides line up with TRBD1. Per germline, CDR1 LNHDA and CDR2 SQIVND (reference sequence). This CDR3 region has 14 residues. The ends lost 5 bases at V and 7 bases at J; junction bases unmatched: 7. The CDR3 nucleotides read TGTGCCAGTAGTTCGGACAGGTGGGCTGAAAAACTGTTTTTT. Its translation: CASSSDRWAEKLFF. The full variable domain, completed using reference TRBV19 and TRBJ1-4, is DGGITQSPKYLFRKEGQNVTLSCEQNLNHDAMYWYRQDPGQGLRLIYYSQIVNDFQKGDIAEGYSVSREKKESFPLTVTSAQKNPTAFYLCASSSDRWAEKLFFGSGTQLSVL.

This chain uses TRBV2 with TRBJ1-1; 7 nucleotides align to TRBD1. CDR3 length: 12 amino acids. Per the germline V gene, CDR1 is SNHLY and CDR2 is FYNNEI. The ends lost 6 bases at V and 7 bases at J; junction bases unmatched: 5. CDR3 protein: CASRDRVYEAFF. The DNA for the CDR3 is TGTGCCAGCAGAGACAGGGTTTATGAAGCTTTCTTT.

This clone turned up a few times. The rearrangement uses TRBV28 and TRBJ1-6; a weak D match, TRBD1 (5 bases). The V gene's germline CDR1 is MDHEN and CDR2 SYDVKM. Trimming removed 6 bases at V and 0 bases at J, with 15 bases between. The CDR3 spans 17 residues. CDR3 amino acids: CASSRRQKSSYNSPLHF. DNA for the CDR3: TGTGCCAGCAGCCGCAGACAGAAGAGCTCCTATAATTCACCCCTCCACTTT.

The CDR3 region has the DNA TGTGCCAGCATTTCGGGACAAAAAAACTATGGCTACACCTTC. This gives the protein CASISGQKNYGYTF. The gene calls are TRBV6-5 and TRBJ1-2; a possible D gene is TRBD1 (6 bases). The CDR3 is 14 amino acids. Deletions cut 7 bases from V and 2 bases from J, with 14 bases between. Germline V CDR1 and CDR2: MNHEY, SVGAGI.

The V and J genes are TRBV2 and TRBJ1-2; possibly TRBD1 for D (6 bases). With 8 bases removed from V and 8 bases from J, the gap between germline ends came to 15 bases. The CDR3 has 12 residues. Germline CDR1 reads SNHLY; CDR2 reads FYNNEI. The CDR3 is CASVPTGRGYTF. In DNA form, the CDR3 reads TGTGCCAGCGTTCCTACAGGGCGCGGCTACACCTTC.

The CDR3 sequence: CASSYAVQDEKLFF. CDR3 nucleotides: TGTGCCAGCAGTTATGCAGTTCAAGATGAAAAACTGTTTTTT. The chain has TRBV6-5 and TRBJ1-4; no definite D call. CDR1 is MNHEY and CDR2 is SVGAGI in the germline V gene. The CDR3 loop spans 14 amino acids. V was clipped by 3 bases and J by 6 bases, with 11 bases between them.